The sequence of this T cell receptor (beta chain) was determined in a study of cytomegalovirus exposure and HLA in healthy donors. Overall study context: Samples from HLA-typed donors yielded about 85 million unique TCRs in an early data release. Membership in the Caucasian-associated ancestry cluster was found for around four fifths of 398 genotyped donors. Study-wide findings and caveats: Both high specificity and high sensitivity reportedly marked the classifier's diagnosis of cytomegalovirus status. HLA allele associations emerged for some 16,000 TCR beta sequences in a later analysis, at 0.05 false discovery rate.

The primer mix had 60 Vbeta and 13 Jbeta primers. Profiling relied on immunoSEQ multiplex PCR, and the TCRdb table lists in-frame clones only, not all of them. In the table there are 65,000 to 90,000 clones, 78% of which are singletons. Comment on this clone: Its target is unknown.

The CDR3 consists of 14 residues. V shed 4 bases and J 8 bases; nucleotides not matched to a gene: 6. CDR1 and CDR2 (germline): SGDLS, YYNGEE. This chain joins TRBV9 and TRBJ1-6, with 7 bases identical to TRBD1. The sequence was collected from a middle-aged woman in good health and CMV-seropositive. Sample: PBMCs. CDR3 in DNA: TGTGCCAGCAGCCCCCGGCAGGGGGATTCACCCCTCCACTTT. Its protein is CASSPRQGDSPLHF. Drawing the rest from reference TRBV9 and TRBJ1-6, the complete variable domain is DSGVTQTPKHLITATGQRVTLRCSPRSGDLSVYWYQQSLDQGLQFLIQYYNGEERAKGNILERFSAQQFPDLHSELNLSSLELGDSALYFCASSPRQGDSPLHFGNGTRLTVT.